These 28 T cell receptor beta chains were all obtained from the same sample, sequenced in a study of blood T cells in healthy people across ages. A second PCR of 7 to 11 cycles used a sample-barcoded 5' primer and a J-beta primer mix. TCRdb re-called the 5' RACE reads with MiXCR, one entry per CDR3 protein. The sample includes 600,000 or so distinct CDR3 sequences, around 31% seen only once; the top ten take approximately 14%. The specimen sequenced was blood. The receptors come from a woman of 80 years or more in good health.

This clonotype showed up many times. The V call is TRBV5-6, the J call TRBJ2-1; D is perhaps TRBD1 or TRBD2 (5 bases each). Trimming cost V 2 bases and J 0 bases, with 9 bases left between them. This CDR3 spans 15 amino acids. Germline-derived CDR1 and CDR2 are SGHDT and YYEEEE. The CDR3 spells CASSFRGSSYNEQFF. The CDR3 DNA reads as TGTGCCAGCAGCTTTCGGGGCAGCTCCTACAATGAGCAGTTCTTC.

This clonotype was counted a few times. The chain is built from TRBV5-6 and TRBJ2-2; TRBD1 matches 9 bases. CDR3 size: 16 residues. Losses at the gene ends were 4 bases for V and 2 bases for J; bases not matched to a gene: 6. The germline gives CDR1 SGHDT, CDR2 YYEEEE. CDR3 protein: CASSLRTGVNTGELFF. The CDR3 DNA follows: TGTGCCAGCAGCCTCCGGACAGGGGTAAACACCGGGGAGCTGTTTTTT.

This clonotype appeared many times. The rearrangement links TRBV4-2 to TRBJ2-5; no firm D call. The germline V and J ends were trimmed by 0 bases and 2 bases, with 10 bases remaining between them. The CDR3 runs 15 residues. CDR1 is LGHNA, CDR2 YNFKEQ, per germline. Here the CDR3 DNA reads TGTGCCAGCAGCCAAGATTTCGGACGTCAAGAGACCCAGTACTTC. It codes for CASSQDFGRQETQYF.

This clonotype was seen repeatedly, ten times or more. The chain employs TRBV6-6 and TRBJ2-5; D perhaps matches TRBD1 (5 bases). The length of the CDR3 is 14 residues. Deletions cut 2 bases from V and 1 base from J, with 8 bases between. Germline V gene data show CDR1 as MNHNY and CDR2 as SVGAGI (reference sequence). The CDR3 is CASSYGQGQETQYF. Written as DNA, the CDR3 is TGTGCCAGCAGTTACGGCCAGGGCCAAGAGACCCAGTACTTC.

Worth noting for this clonotype: The germline gene is not matched at one end of the junction; a read error may be the cause. The rearrangement uses TRBV9 and TRBJ2-7; no clear D. The DNA end favors TRBJ2-5, so the J call may be wrong. CDR3 length equals 12 residues. Germline CDR1 reads SGDLS; CDR2 reads YYNGEE. Here the CDR3 reads CANSVMRETQYF. The DNA of the CDR3 is TGTGCCAACAGCGTAATGAGAGAGACCCAGTACTTC.

This clonotype was seen ten or more times. The chain carries TRBV14 and TRBJ2-3; possibly TRBD1 or TRBD2 for D (6 bases each). CDR1 SGHDN and CDR2 FVKESK come from the germline V gene. The CDR3 consists of 13 residues. V was cut by 0 bases and J by 12 bases, with 13 bases left in between. This chain's CDR3 is CASSQDPAGHQYF. The CDR3 DNA is TGTGCCAGCAGCCAAGATCCGGCGGGACACCAGTATTTT.

The CDR3 coding sequence is TGTGCCAGCAGTTTATCTGGGAGCGGGGAGGACACAGATACGCAGTATTTT. Translating gives CASSLSGSGEDTDTQYF. The chain uses TRBV28 and TRBJ2-3; TRBD2 aligns across 7 bases. Germline V gives CDR1 MDHEN, CDR2 SYDVKM. This CDR3 has 17 amino acids. Trimming at V came to 1 base and at J to 2 bases, leaving 9 bases not matched to a gene.

Remarks on this clonotype: A much larger clone differs by one base, so this may be a read error. The chain links TRBV4-1 to TRBJ1-6; the match to TRBD1 covers 10 bases. The CDR3 is 16 amino acids. Germline V gene lookup returns CDR1 MGHRA and CDR2 YSYEKL. The CDR3 here is CASSQEGQGNNSPPHF. The CDR3 DNA sequence: TGCGCCAGCAGCCAAGAGGGACAGGGGAACAATTCACCCCCCCACTTT.

V is TRBV7-6 and J is TRBJ1-1; no clear D gene. V lost 3 bases and J 0 bases, leaving 14 bases between the germline ends. In germline, CDR1 is SGHVS, CDR2 FNYEAQ. CDR3 length equals 16 residues. Here the CDR3 DNA reads TGTGCCAGCAGCTTGTCGTACGGTGCCATGAACACTGAAGCTTTCTTT. It yields the protein CASSLSYGAMNTEAFF.

This clonotype was observed at least ten times. V is TRBV9 and J is TRBJ2-5; D possibly corresponds to TRBD2 (7 bases). This CDR3 has 16 amino acids. Per the germline V gene, CDR1 is SGDLS and CDR2 is YYNGEE. V lost 0 bases to trimming and J lost 4 bases, with 16 bases between them. CDR3 sequence: CASSVAPGGGGETQYF. The CDR3 DNA is TGTGCCAGCAGCGTAGCCCCGGGGGGCGGGGGAGAGACCCAGTACTTC.

This clonotype turned up a few times. The CDR3 region is CASSPMAGTRNEQFF. The CDR3, as DNA: TGTGCCAGCAGTCCCATGGCCGGGACTAGGAATGAGCAGTTCTTC. The chain combines TRBV12-3 or TRBV12-4 with TRBJ2-1; 8 bases match TRBD2. The junction had 10 bases not matched to a gene; V was cut back by 5 bases and J by 7 bases. This CDR3 contains 15 residues.

This clonotype has just a few counts. V gene TRBV9 combines with J gene TRBJ2-1; 15 nucleotides align to TRBD2. The CDR3 extends over 15 amino acids. Losses at the gene ends were 2 bases for V and 7 bases for J; bases not matched to a gene: 1. Germline V gene sequence: CDR1 SGDLS, CDR2 YYNGEE. For the CDR3, the DNA is TGTGCCAGCAGCGTGGGGACTAGCGGGGGGAATGAGCAGTTCTTC. It yields the protein CASSVGTSGGNEQFF.

The chain combines TRBV7-2 with TRBJ2-5; 8 nucleotides align to TRBD2. The J segment lost 5 bases and the V segment lost 4 bases, leaving 6 bases of the junction unmatched. The CDR3 is 14 amino acids. Germline CDR1 reads SGHTA; CDR2 reads FQGNSA. The CDR3 DNA reads as TGTGCCAGCAGCTCCTCCCCGGGGGGGGAGACCCAGTACTTC. It codes for CASSSSPGGETQYF.

V and J are TRBV7-2 and TRBJ1-2; maybe TRBD1 (6 bases). The germline V and J ends were trimmed by 5 bases and 13 bases, with 23 bases remaining between them. The CDR3 extends over 14 amino acids. Germline V gene lookup returns CDR1 SGHTA and CDR2 FQGNSA. The CDR3 coding sequence is TGTGCCAGCAGCATCCCGGGGGGGGCACGACCGTCCACCTTC. Translated, it gives CASSIPGGARPSTF.

This clonotype has at least ten counts. The chain carries TRBV11-2 and TRBJ2-3, with TRBD2 identical over 8 bases. The CDR3 is 15 residues long. J was trimmed by 2 bases and V by 3 bases; bases with no gene match: 4. The germline V gene encodes CDR1 SGHAT and CDR2 FQNNGV. CDR3 protein: CASSFGGGPTDTQYF. CDR3 nucleotides: TGTGCCAGCAGCTTCGGGGGGGGGCCCACAGATACGCAGTATTTT.

J is TRBJ2-4 and V is TRBV7-2, with D possibly being TRBD1 or TRBD2 (6 bases each). This CDR3 comprises 14 residues. Germline values: CDR1 SGHTA, CDR2 FQGNSA. The V end lost 0 bases, the J end lost 7 bases, and 10 bases lay between the germline ends. CDR3 bases: TGTGCCAGCAGCTTAGCGGGGGGCCGGAACATTCAGTACTTC. It is translated as CASSLAGGRNIQYF.

The chain links TRBV9 to TRBJ1-2; possible D gene TRBD1, 5 bases. V was clipped by 1 base and J by 1 base, with 11 bases between them. The CDR3 has 15 residues. The germline CDR1 and CDR2 sequences are SGDLS and YYNGEE. CDR3 in amino acids: CASSVYDSFNYGYTF. CDR3 nucleotides: TGTGCCAGCAGCGTATACGACAGTTTTAACTATGGCTACACCTTC.

V and J are TRBV4-3 and TRBJ2-3; a possible D gene is TRBD2 (5 bases). V was pared by 6 bases and J by 5 bases, with 15 bases between. CDR3 length: 14 amino acids. Germline-derived CDR1 and CDR2 are LGHNA and YSLEER. The chain's CDR3 is CASRPVAKKDTQYF. The CDR3, as DNA: TGCGCCAGCAGACCGGTAGCGAAGAAAGATACGCAGTATTTT.

This clonotype was recorded many times. The chain combines TRBV5-1 with TRBJ2-7; D possibly uses TRBD1 or TRBD2 (5 bases each). This CDR3 has 13 amino acids. Germline values: CDR1 SGHRS, CDR2 YFSETQ. V was shortened by 6 bases and J by 1 base, with 11 bases between the two germline ends. CDR3 region: CASTRGLSYEQYF. CDR3 coding DNA: TGCGCCAGCACGAGGGGCCTTTCCTACGAGCAGTACTTC.

This clonotype is a singleton in its sample. The chain recombines TRBV9 with TRBJ1-2; D is possibly TRBD1 (5 bases). Trimming removed 0 bases at V and 7 bases at J, with 13 bases between. The CDR3 spans 14 residues. The germline gives CDR1 SGDLS, CDR2 YYNGEE. The DNA of the CDR3 is TGTGCCAGCAGCGTAGGAGACAGAGCGGCTGGCTACACCTTC. Translated: CASSVGDRAAGYTF.

The chain couples TRBV5-6 to TRBJ2-2, with TRBD2 matching 10 bases. Germline loops: CDR1 SGHDT, CDR2 YYEEEE. Germline trimming cut 4 bases from V and 4 bases from J; bases unmatched to any gene: 4. The CDR3 loop spans 15 amino acids. The CDR3 sequence: CASSHSGGFTGELFF. For the CDR3, the DNA is TGTGCCAGCAGCCATAGCGGGGGGTTCACCGGGGAGCTGTTTTTT. The entire variable domain, with the rest obtained from reference TRBV5-6 and TRBJ2-2, is as follows: DAGVTQSPTHLIKTRGQQVTLRCSPKSGHDTVSWYQQALGQGPQFIFQYYEEEERQRGNFPDRFSGHQFPNYSSELNVNALLLGDSALYLCASSHSGGFTGELFFGEGSRLTVL.

This clonotype was seen repeatedly, ten times or more. The chain is built from TRBV4-1 and TRBJ2-3; TRBD2 agrees at 16 bases. V dropped 0 bases and J dropped 5; count of bases not matched to a gene: 5. This CDR3 spans 18 amino acids. From germline, CDR1 is MGHRA and CDR2 YSYEKL. CDR3 region: CASSQEAGLAGGQDTQYF. In nucleotides, the CDR3 is TGCGCCAGCAGCCAAGAAGCGGGACTAGCGGGGGGGCAAGATACGCAGTATTTT.

This chain links TRBV12-3 or TRBV12-4 with TRBJ1-2; TRBD1 is a possible D gene (5 bases). Trimming shortened V by 2 bases and J by 0 bases, and 10 bases separated the two germline ends. The CDR3 spans 15 residues. CDR3 nucleotides: TGTGCCAGCAGTTTATTCGGGGCCGCTAACTATGGCTACACCTTC. Its translation is CASSLFGAANYGYTF.

This clonotype has just one count. The chain joins TRBV10-3 to TRBJ2-1; D is perhaps TRBD2 (5 bases). The CDR3 loop spans 11 amino acids. Germline-derived CDR1 and CDR2 are ENHRY and SYGVKD. The V and J ends lost 11 bases and 10 bases respectively, with 15 bases between them. The CDR3 loop reads CAPQRGGEQFF. CDR3 DNA: TGTGCCCCGCAACGGGGTGGCGAGCAGTTCTTC.

This clonotype was picked up a small number of times. The rearrangement uses TRBV21-1 and TRBJ1-1; the listed D gene, TRBD1, was not tested against the DNA. TRBV21-1 corresponds to a pseudogene. The CDR3 spans 17 residues. The CDR3 loop is CASSPSPLDRGNTEAFF. DNA for the CDR3: TGTGCCAGCAGCCCCAGCCCCCTCGACAGGGGTAACACTGAAGCTTTCTTT.

This clonotype has ten or more counts. The rearrangement uses TRBV12-3 or TRBV12-4 and TRBJ1-2, with D possibly being TRBD1 (5 bases). This CDR3 has 15 residues. V lost 4 bases to trimming and J lost 2 bases, with 14 bases between them. The CDR3 coding sequence is TGTGCCAGCAGTTCAACAGGATTCGGGAACTATGGCTACACCTTC. The encoded protein is CASSSTGFGNYGYTF.

With respect to this clonotype: Being one base from a much bigger clone, this may be a read error. DNA for the CDR3: TGTGCCAGCAGCTTAGTTTCAGGTGATTGGGAAAATAGCGATCAGCCCCAGCATTTT. Protein sequence: CASSLVSGDWENSDQPQHF. The chain combines TRBV7-2 with TRBJ1-5; D is unresolved. Germline V gene data show CDR1 as SGHTA and CDR2 as FQGNSA. There are 19 residues in the CDR3.

The rearrangement links TRBV25-1 to TRBJ2-2; no reliable D call. Trimming took 0 bases from V and 4 from J, leaving 6 bases between them. The CDR3 has 14 amino acids. Germline loops: CDR1 MGHDK, CDR2 SYGVNS. CDR3 sequence: CASSEYGSTGELFF. In nucleotides, the CDR3 is TGTGCCAGCAGTGAATATGGCAGCACCGGGGAGCTGTTTTTT.